This TCR beta chain was documented in a study of blood T cell repertoires in COVID-19. Clones were read by immunoSEQ multiplex PCR, and TCRdb kept only the in-frame ones, dropping some. Of 130,000 to 150,000 clones in the sample, about four fifths were seen once. V dropped 0 bases and J dropped 7 bases, with 15 bases sitting between them. Germline CDR1 reads SGDLS; CDR2 reads YYNGEE. This CDR3 spans 15 amino acids. Sequences were obtained from PBMCs or T cells enriched from blood (not recorded which). The TCR was taken from a middle-aged man with acute COVID-19. This chain connects TRBV9 to TRBJ2-3, with D tentatively TRBD2 (6 bases). The CDR3 nucleotides are TGTGCCAGCAGCGTAGATGGGACTTCAGATAATACGCAGTATTTT. As protein: CASSVDGTSDNTQYF.